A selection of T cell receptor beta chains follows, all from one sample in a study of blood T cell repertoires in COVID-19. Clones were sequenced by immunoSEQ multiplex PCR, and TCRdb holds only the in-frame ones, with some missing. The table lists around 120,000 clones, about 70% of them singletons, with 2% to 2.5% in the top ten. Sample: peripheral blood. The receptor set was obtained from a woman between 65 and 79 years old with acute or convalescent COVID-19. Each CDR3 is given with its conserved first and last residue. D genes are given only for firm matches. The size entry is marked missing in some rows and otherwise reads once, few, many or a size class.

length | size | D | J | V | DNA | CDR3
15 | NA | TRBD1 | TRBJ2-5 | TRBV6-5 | TGTGCCAGCAGTTACCCCGGGACAGGCGGGGAGACCCAGTACTTC | CASSYPGTGGETQYF
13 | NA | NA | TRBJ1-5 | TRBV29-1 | TGCAGCGTTGAGGCAGGGGGCAATCAGCCCCAGCATTTT | CSVEAGGNQPQHF
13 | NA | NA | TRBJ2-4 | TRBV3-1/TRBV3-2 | TGTGCCAGCAGCCAAGGGAGCCTCAACATTCAGTACTTC | CASSQGSLNIQYF
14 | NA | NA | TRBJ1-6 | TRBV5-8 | TGTGCCAGCAGCTTGGCAGGGGCTGGGTCACCCCTCCACTTT | CASSLAGAGSPLHF
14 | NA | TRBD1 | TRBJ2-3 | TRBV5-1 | TGCGCCAGCAGCAAGGGACAGGGACGAGATACGCAGTATTTT | CASSKGQGRDTQYF
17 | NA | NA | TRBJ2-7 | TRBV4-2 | TGTGCCAGCAGTCCTGAAATTAGCGGAGGTCTTACGGGGGAGCAGTACTTC | CASSPEISGGLTGEQYF
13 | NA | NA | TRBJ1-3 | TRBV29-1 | TGCAGCGTGATGAGGGCCGGTGGAAACACCATATATTTT | CSVMRAGGNTIYF
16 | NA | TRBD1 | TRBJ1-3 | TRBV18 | TGTGCCAGCTCACCCGCTACAGGGGGCCTCGGAAACACCATATATTTT | CASSPATGGLGNTIYF
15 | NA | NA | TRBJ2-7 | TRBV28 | TGTGCCAGCAGTTCCCCTGTGCGCGGGATCTACGAGCAGTACTTC | CASSSPVRGIYEQYF
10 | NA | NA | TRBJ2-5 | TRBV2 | TGTGCCAGCGGCTTAGAGACCCAGTACTTC | CASGLETQYF
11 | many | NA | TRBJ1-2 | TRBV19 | TGTGCCAGTCGACAGTTCTATGGCTACACCTTC | CASRQFYGYTF
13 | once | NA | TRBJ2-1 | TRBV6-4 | TGTGCCAGCAGTGACTACCCCGGGGGACCCCAGTTCTTC | CASSDYPGGPQFF
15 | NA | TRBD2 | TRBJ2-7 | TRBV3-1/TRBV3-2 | TGTGCCAGCAGCCTTGGGACTAGCGTTTCCTACGAGCAGTACTTC | CASSLGTSVSYEQYF
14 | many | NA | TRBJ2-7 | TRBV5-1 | TGCGCCAGCAGCTTTAGGGAGACAGGCAACGAGCAGTACTTC | CASSFRETGNEQYF
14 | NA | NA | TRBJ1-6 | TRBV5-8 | TGTGCCAGCAGCCCAGGGAGGGATAATTCACCCCTCCACTTT | CASSPGRDNSPLHF
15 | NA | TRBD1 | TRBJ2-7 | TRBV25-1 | TGTGCCAGCAGTGAATCCAGGACAGGGGGCCACGAGCAGTACTTC | CASSESRTGGHEQYF
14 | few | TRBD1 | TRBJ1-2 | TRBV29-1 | TGCAGCGTTGATTACAGGGGGGAAGGCTATGGCTACACCTTC | CSVDYRGEGYGYTF